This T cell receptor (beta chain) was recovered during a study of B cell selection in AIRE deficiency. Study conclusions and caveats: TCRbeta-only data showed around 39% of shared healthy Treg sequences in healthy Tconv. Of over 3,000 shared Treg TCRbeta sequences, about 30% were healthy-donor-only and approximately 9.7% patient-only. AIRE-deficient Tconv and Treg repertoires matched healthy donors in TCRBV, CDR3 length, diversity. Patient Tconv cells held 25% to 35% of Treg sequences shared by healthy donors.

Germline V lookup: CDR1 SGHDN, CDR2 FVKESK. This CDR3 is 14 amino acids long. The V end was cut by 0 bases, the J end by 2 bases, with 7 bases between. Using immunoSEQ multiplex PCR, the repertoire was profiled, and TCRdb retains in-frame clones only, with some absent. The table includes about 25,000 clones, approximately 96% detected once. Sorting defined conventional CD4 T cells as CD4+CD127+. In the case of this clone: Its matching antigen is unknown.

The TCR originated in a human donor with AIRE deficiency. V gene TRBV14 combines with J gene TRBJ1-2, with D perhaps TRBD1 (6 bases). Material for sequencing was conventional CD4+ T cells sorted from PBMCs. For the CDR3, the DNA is TGTGCCAGCAGCCAAGATACAGGGAACTATGGCTACACCTTC. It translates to CASSQDTGNYGYTF.